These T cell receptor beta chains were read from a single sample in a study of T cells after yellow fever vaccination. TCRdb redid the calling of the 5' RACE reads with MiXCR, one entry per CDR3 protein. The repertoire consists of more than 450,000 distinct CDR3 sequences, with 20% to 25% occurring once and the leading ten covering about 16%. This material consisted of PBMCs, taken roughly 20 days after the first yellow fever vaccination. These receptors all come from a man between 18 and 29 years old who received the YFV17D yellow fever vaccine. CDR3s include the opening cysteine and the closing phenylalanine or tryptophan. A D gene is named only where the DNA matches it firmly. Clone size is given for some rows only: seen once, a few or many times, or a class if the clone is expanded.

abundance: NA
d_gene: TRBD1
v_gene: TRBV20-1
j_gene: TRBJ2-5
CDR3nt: TGCAGTGCTATCGCCCGCAGGGGGCAAGAGACCCAGTACTTC
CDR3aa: CSAIARRGQETQYF

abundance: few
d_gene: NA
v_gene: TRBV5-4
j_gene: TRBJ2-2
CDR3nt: TGTGCCAGCAGCTCGTCGACAGGCACCGGGGAGCTGTTTTTT
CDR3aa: CASSSSTGTGELFF

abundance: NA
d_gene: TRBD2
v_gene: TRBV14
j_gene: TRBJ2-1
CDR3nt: TGTGCCAGCAGCCAAGATCGTCTAGCGGGGGTGCTCAATGAGCAGTTCTTC
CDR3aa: CASSQDRLAGVLNEQFF

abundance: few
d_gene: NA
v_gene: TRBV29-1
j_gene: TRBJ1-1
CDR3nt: TGCAGCGTCGGACGTCCGGCAGGAGGTGAAGCTTTCTTT
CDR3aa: CSVGRPAGGEAFF

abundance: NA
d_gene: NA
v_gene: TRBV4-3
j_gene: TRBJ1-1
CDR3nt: TGCGCCAGTGGGGGCTCCCCGAACACTGAAGCTTTCTTT
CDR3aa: CASGGSPNTEAFF

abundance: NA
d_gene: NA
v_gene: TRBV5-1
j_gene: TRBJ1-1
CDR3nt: TGCGCCAGCCGTCGGAGAGTTACGGACACTGAAGCTTTCTTT
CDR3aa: CASRRRVTDTEAFF

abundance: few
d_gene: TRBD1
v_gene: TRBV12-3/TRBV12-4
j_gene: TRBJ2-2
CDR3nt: TGTGCCAGCAGTGGGACAGGATCGAACACCGGGGAGCTGTTTTTT
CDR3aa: CASSGTGSNTGELFF

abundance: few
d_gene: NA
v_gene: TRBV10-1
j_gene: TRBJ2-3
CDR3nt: TGCGCCAGCAGTGAGTCAGTAGCGGGCACAGATACGCAGTATTTT
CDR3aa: CASSESVAGTDTQYF

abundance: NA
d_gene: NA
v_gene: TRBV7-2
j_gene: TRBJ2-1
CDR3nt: TGTGCCAGCAGCTTATGGGCAGGGGTAAACAATGAGCAGTTCTTC
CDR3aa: CASSLWAGVNNEQFF

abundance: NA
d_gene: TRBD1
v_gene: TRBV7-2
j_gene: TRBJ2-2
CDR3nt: TGTGCCAGCAGCTTAGTCGACAGGGCTGCGAACACCGGGGAGCTGTTTTTT
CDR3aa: CASSLVDRAANTGELFF

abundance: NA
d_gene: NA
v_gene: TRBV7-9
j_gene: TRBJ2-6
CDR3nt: TGTGCCAGCAGCTTCTGGGTCTCTGGGGCCAACGTCCTGACTTTC
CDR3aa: CASSFWVSGANVLTF

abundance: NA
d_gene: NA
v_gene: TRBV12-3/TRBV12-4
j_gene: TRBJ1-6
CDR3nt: TGTGCCAGCAGTTTTACAGCTAACAGCAATTCACCCCTCCACTTT
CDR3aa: CASSFTANSNSPLHF

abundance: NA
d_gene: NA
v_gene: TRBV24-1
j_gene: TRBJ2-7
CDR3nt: TGTGCCACCAGTGATTTGACTAGCATGCACGAGCAGTACTTC
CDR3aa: CATSDLTSMHEQYF

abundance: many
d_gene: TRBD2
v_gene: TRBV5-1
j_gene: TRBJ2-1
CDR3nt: TGCGCCAGCAGCTTTGGCGGACTAGGCAATGAGCAGTTCTTC
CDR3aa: CASSFGGLGNEQFF

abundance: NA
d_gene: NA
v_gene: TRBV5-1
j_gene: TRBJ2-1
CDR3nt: TGCGCCAGCAGCTTGCTCGGCGGGTCCAATGAGCAGTTCTTC
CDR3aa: CASSLLGGSNEQFF

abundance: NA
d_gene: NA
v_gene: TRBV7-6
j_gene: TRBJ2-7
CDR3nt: TGTGCCAGCAGCTTATCGGGGGATAGCTACGAGCAGTACTTC
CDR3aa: CASSLSGDSYEQYF

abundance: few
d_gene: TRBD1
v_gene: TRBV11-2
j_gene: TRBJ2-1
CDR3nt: TGTGCCAGCAGCCCTCGGACTACCGGGACAGGGAATTGGAATGAGCAGTTCTTC
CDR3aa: CASSPRTTGTGNWNEQFF

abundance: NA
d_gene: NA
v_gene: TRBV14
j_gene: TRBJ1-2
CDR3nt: TGTGCCAGCAGCCAAGAGCTGGGCCGCTATGGCTACACCTTC
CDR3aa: CASSQELGRYGYTF

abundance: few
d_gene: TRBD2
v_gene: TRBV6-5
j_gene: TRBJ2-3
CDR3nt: TGTGCCAGCAGTTACAGCGGGGGCCCATCCAATACGCAGTATTTT
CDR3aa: CASSYSGGPSNTQYF

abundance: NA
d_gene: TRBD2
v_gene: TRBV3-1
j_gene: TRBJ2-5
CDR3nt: TGTGCCAGCAGCCAAGAGGGGGGTTGGGAGGGGACCCAGTACTTC
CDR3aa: CASSQEGGWEGTQYF

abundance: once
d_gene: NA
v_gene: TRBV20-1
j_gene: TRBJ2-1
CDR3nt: TGCAGTGCTAGAGACATCCTCTCCGGGGACTACAATGAGCAGTTCTTC
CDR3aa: CSARDILSGDYNEQFF

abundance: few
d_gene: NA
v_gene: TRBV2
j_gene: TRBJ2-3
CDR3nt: TGTGCCAGCAACGGGGTTTTCACAGATACGCAGTATTTT
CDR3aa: CASNGVFTDTQYF

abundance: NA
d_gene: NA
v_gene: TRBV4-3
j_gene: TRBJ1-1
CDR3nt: TGCGCCAGCAGCCAAGTTGTCTGGGTTACTGAAGCTTTCTTT
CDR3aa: CASSQVVWVTEAFF

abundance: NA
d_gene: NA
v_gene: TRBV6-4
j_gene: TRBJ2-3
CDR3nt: TGTGCCAGCAGCAAAGGACTACACACAGATACGCAGTATTTT
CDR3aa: CASSKGLHTDTQYF

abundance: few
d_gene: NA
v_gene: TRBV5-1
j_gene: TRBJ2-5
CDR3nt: TGCGCCAGCACCGACCCAGGTCCCTCTCACCAAGAGACCCAGTACTTC
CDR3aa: CASTDPGPSHQETQYF

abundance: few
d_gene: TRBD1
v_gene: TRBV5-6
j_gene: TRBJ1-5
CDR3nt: TGTGCCAGCAGCGGGGGGACAGGGGGCGGCCGGCAGCCCCAGCATTTT
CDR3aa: CASSGGTGGGRQPQHF

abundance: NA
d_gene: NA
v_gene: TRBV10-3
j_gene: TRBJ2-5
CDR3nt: TGTGCCATCACCCAGGGGATATTAGAGACCCAGTACTTC
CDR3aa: CAITQGILETQYF

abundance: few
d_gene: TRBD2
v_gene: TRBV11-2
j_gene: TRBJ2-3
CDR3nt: TGTGCCAGCAGCTTAAGCTCGCGCCAGACTCTAGCGGTTAGCACAGATACGCAGTATTTT
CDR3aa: CASSLSSRQTLAVSTDTQYF

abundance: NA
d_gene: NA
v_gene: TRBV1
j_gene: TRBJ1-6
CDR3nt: TGCACCAGCACACCCGGGGGGTTTGGGGATAATTCACCCCTCCACTTT
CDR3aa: CTSTPGGFGDNSPLHF

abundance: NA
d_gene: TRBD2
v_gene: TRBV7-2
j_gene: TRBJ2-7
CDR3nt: TGTGCCAGCAGCTTCAACGGCGGGGGGGATTCCTACGAGCAGTACTTC
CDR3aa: CASSFNGGGDSYEQYF

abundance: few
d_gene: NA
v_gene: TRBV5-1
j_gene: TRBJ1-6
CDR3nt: TGCGCCAGCAGCTTGGAGGTTGTGGGTAAAAGCTCCTATAATTCACCCCTCCACTTT
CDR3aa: CASSLEVVGKSSYNSPLHF

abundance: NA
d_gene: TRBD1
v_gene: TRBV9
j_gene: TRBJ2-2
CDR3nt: TGTGCCAGCAGCGTATGGGACAGTACGAACACCGGGGAGCTGTTTTTT
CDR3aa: CASSVWDSTNTGELFF

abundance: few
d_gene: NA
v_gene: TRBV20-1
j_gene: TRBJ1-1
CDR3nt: TGCAGTGCTCCAACGAACACTGAAGCTTTCTTT
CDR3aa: CSAPTNTEAFF